The clone carrying this T cell receptor beta chain was seen a single time. Its target is unknown. The source of the sample is a study of type 1 regulatory T cells. Study-wide background: T-allo10 is an in vitro-generated, Tr1-enriched CD4 T cell product specific for alloantigen. General study points: Compared with non-Tr1 cells, Tr1 cells showed a narrower TCR repertoire.

MiXCR was run by TCRdb on the reads, yielding one entry per CDR3 protein. The sample has about 67,000 distinct CDR3 sequences, around 49% seen once. V was pared by 4 bases and J by 5 bases, with 4 bases of the junction left unmatched. The CDR3 consists of 14 residues. The germline V gene has CDR1 LGHDT and CDR2 YNNKEL (reference sequence). Material: cultured non-Tr1 T cells, either the whole culture or a sorted T cell fraction (not recorded which). The source is a human donor in good health. The rearrangement links TRBV3-1 to TRBJ1-2, with 10 positions matching TRBD1. The CDR3 loop reads CASSRRDRGYGYTF. The CDR3 DNA follows: TGTGCCAGCAGCCGCCGGGACAGGGGTTATGGCTACACCTTC. Drawing the rest from reference TRBV3-1 and TRBJ1-2, the complete variable domain is DTAVSQTPKYLVTQMGNDKSIKCEQNLGHDTMYWYKQDSKKFLKIMFSYNNKELIINETVPNRFSPKSPDKAHLNLHINSLELGDSAVYFCASSRRDRGYGYTFGSGTRLTVV.